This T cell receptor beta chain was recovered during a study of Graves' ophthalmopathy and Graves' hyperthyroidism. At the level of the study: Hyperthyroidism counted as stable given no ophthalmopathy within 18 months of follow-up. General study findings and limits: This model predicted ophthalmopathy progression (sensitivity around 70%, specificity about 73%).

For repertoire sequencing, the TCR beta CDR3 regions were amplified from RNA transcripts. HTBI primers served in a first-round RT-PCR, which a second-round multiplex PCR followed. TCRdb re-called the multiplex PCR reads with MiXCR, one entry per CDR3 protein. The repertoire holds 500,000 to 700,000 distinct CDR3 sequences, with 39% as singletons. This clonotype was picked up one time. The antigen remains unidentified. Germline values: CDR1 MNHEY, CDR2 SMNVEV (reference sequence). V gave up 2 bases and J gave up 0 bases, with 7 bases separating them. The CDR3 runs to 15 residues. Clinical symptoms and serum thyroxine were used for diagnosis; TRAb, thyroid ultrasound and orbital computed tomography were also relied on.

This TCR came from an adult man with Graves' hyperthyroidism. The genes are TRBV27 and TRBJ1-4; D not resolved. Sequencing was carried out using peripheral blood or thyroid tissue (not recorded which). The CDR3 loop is CASSLIGATNEKLFF. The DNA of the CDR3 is TGTGCCAGCAGTTTAATCGGGGCAACTAATGAAAAACTGTTTTTT.